The 17 T cell receptor beta chains in this list originate from one sample, sequenced in a study of CD8 T cells in Susac syndrome. Random hexamers were used to reverse transcribe about 0.5 to 1 ug of RNA. Via MiXCR, TCRdb re-called the immunoSEQ multiplex PCR reads, giving one row per CDR3 protein. The data hold about 240,000 distinct CDR3 sequences, with 90% to 96% observed a single time. What was sequenced was CD4+ T cells from PBMCs. Receptor source: a human donor with Susac syndrome.

This sequence joins TRBV3-1 and TRBJ2-2; D call uncertain. CDR1 LGHDT and CDR2 YNNKEL come from the germline V gene (reference sequence). V was shortened by 3 bases and J by 3 bases, with 11 bases between the two germline ends. CDR3 size: 15 residues. The CDR3 is CASSQGFLDTGELFF. The CDR3 DNA is TGTGCCAGCAGCCAGGGCTTCTTGGACACCGGGGAGCTGTTTTTT. Using reference TRBV3-1 and TRBJ2-2 for the parts outside the CDR3, the full variable domain is DTAVSQTPKYLVTQMGNDKSIKCEQNLGHDTMYWYKQDSKKFLKIMFSYNNKELIINETVPNRFSPKSPDKAHLNLHINSLELGDSAVYFCASSQGFLDTGELFFGEGSRLTVL.

DNA of the CDR3: TGTGCCAGCATTACAGGACAGGGAAGCGGGGAGCTGTTTTTT. It yields the protein CASITGQGSGELFF. The rearrangement links TRBV6-5 to TRBJ2-2, with TRBD1 matching 8 bases. The CDR3 runs 14 residues. V gave up 7 bases and J gave up 7 bases; unmatched junction bases: 8. Germline-derived CDR1 and CDR2 are MNHEY and SVGAGI.

J is TRBJ1-2 and V is TRBV29-1; weak D call: TRBD1 (5 bases). The germline V gene has CDR1 SQVTM and CDR2 ANQGSEA. Trimming removed 3 bases at V and 7 bases at J, with 12 bases between. CDR3 length equals 12 residues. CDR3 in amino acids: CSVDGGAGGYTF. The CDR3 DNA follows: TGCAGCGTTGATGGAGGGGCGGGTGGCTACACCTTC.

This sequence joins TRBV5-1 and TRBJ2-7; D may be TRBD2 (5 bases). The CDR3 length is 14 residues. Per the germline V gene, CDR1 is SGHRS and CDR2 is YFSETQ. The V end was cut by 2 bases, the J end by 7 bases, with 16 bases between. CDR3 loop: CASSLENGPGEQYF. The CDR3 DNA reads TGCGCCAGCAGCTTAGAAAATGGGCCGGGGGAGCAGTACTTC.

This chain uses TRBV5-1 with TRBJ2-7, with a tentative D call TRBD1 (6 bases). The CDR3 sequence is 14 residues long. Germline lookup yields CDR1 SGHRS and CDR2 YFSETQ. Trimming took off 3 bases at V and 3 bases at J, with 13 bases between the two ends. In DNA form, the CDR3 reads TGCGCCAGCAGCTCCCTCGACAGGATCTACGAGCAGTACTTC. As protein: CASSSLDRIYEQYF. Full variable domain (remainder filled in from reference TRBV5-1 and TRBJ2-7): KAGVTQTPRYLIKTRGQQVTLSCSPISGHRSVSWYQQTPGQGLQFLFEYFSETQRNKGNFPGRFSGRQFSNSRSEMNVSTLELGDSALYLCASSSLDRIYEQYFGPGTRLTVT.

The V and J genes are TRBV7-9 and TRBJ2-7, with TRBD2 identical over 13 bases. There are 15 residues in the CDR3. Germline CDR1 and CDR2: SEHNR and FQNEAQ (reference sequence). J lost 7 bases, V lost 6 bases, and 9 bases had no gene match. The CDR3 bases are TGTGCCAGCAGTCCCTGGACTAGCGGGAGAGATGAGCAGTACTTC. Its protein product is CASSPWTSGRDEQYF.

V usage is TRBV2 and J usage is TRBJ2-7; 8 bases agree with TRBD1. CDR1 and CDR2 from the germline V gene are SNHLY and FYNNEI. V was clipped by 3 bases and J by 2 bases; unmatched bases: 6. This CDR3 has 15 amino acids. The CDR3 loop is CASSEWGQETYEQYF. CDR3 in DNA: TGTGCCAGCAGTGAGTGGGGACAGGAGACCTACGAGCAGTACTTC.

The rearrangement uses TRBV18 and TRBJ2-5; maybe TRBD1 (6 bases). Germline V gene lookup returns CDR1 KGHSH and CDR2 LQKENI. This CDR3 region has 13 residues. Trimming left V 6 bases short and J 2 bases short, with 10 bases between. CDR3 loop: CASSRGQQETQYF. DNA for the CDR3: TGTGCCAGCTCCAGGGGCCAACAAGAGACCCAGTACTTC.

V usage is TRBV11-2 and J usage is TRBJ2-7; maybe TRBD1 (6 bases). This CDR3 comprises 18 residues. Germline V CDR1 and CDR2: SGHAT, FQNNGV. V lost 1 base, J lost 0 bases, and 19 bases lay in between. The CDR3, as DNA: TGTGCCAGCAGCTTAGCCTATGACTCCGACAGGTACTCCTACGAGCAGTACTTC. Encoded protein: CASSLAYDSDRYSYEQYF. Combining the CDR3 with reference TRBV11-2 and TRBJ2-7 gives the whole variable domain EAGVAQSPRYKIIEKRQSVAFWCNPISGHATLYWYQQILGQGPKLLIQFQNNGVVDDSQLPKDRFSAERLKGVDSTLKIQPAKLEDSAVYLCASSLAYDSDRYSYEQYFGPGTRLTVT.

V usage is TRBV25-1 and J usage is TRBJ2-2; tentatively, D is TRBD2 (5 bases). Germline CDR1 MGHDK, CDR2 SYGVNS. V lost 6 bases, J lost 1 base, and 9 bases lay in between. The CDR3 totals 14 residues. CDR3 DNA: TGTGCCAGCAGGACCGGGATGAACACCGGGGAGCTGTTTTTT. Translating gives CASRTGMNTGELFF.

J is TRBJ2-2 and V is TRBV7-6; D gene unclear. The CDR3 is made up of 11 amino acids. The V and J ends lost 8 bases and 2 bases respectively, with 3 bases between them. Germline CDR1 reads SGHVS; CDR2 reads FNYEAQ. The DNA of the CDR3 is TGTGCCAGCCGTAACACCGGGGAGCTGTTTTTT. Its protein product is CASRNTGELFF.

This clonotype was recorded once. The rearrangement joins TRBV25-1 to TRBJ2-3; 7 nucleotides match TRBD1. Germline V lookup: CDR1 MGHDK, CDR2 SYGVNS. J was trimmed by 5 bases and V by 6 bases; bases with no gene match: 8. CDR3 size: 14 residues. CDR3 sequence (DNA): TGTGCCAGCAGCGACATATCAGGGGGAGATACGCAGTATTTT. It encodes CASSDISGGDTQYF. Using reference TRBV25-1 and TRBJ2-3 for the parts outside the CDR3, the full variable domain is EADIYQTPRYLVIGTGKKITLECSQTMGHDKMYWYQQDPGMELHLIHYSYGVNSTEKGDLSSESTVSRIRTEHFPLTLESARPSHTSQYLCASSDISGGDTQYFGPGTRLTVL.

The chain recombines TRBV3-1 with TRBJ2-1; 9 nucleotides line up with TRBD1. Germline V gene sequence: CDR1 LGHDT, CDR2 YNNKEL (reference sequence). V gave up 2 bases and J gave up 4 bases; unmatched junction bases: 12. The length of the CDR3 is 18 residues. This CDR3 reads CASSQPGQGFGPYNEQFF. The DNA for the CDR3 is TGTGCCAGCAGCCAACCGGGACAGGGCTTCGGACCTTACAATGAGCAGTTCTTC.

The J gene is TRBJ2-7, the V gene TRBV19, with 7 bases identical to TRBD2. Per the germline V gene, CDR1 is LNHDA and CDR2 is SQIVND (reference sequence). The CDR3 runs 13 residues. J lost 2 bases, V lost 6 bases, and 4 bases had no gene match. DNA for the CDR3: TGTGCCAGTAGGGGTAGCGGGCCCTACGAGCAGTACTTC. Amino acid sequence: CASRGSGPYEQYF.

V usage is TRBV20-1 and J usage is TRBJ1-4; D gene unclear. V was shortened by 3 bases and J by 8 bases, with 13 bases between the two germline ends. This CDR3 has 13 amino acids. The germline gives CDR1 DFQATT, CDR2 SNEGSKA (reference sequence). Written as DNA, the CDR3 is TGCAGTGCTAGGACAAGGGCTGGGGAAAAACTGTTTTTT. It yields the protein CSARTRAGEKLFF.

This clonotype was seen a single time. The chain has TRBV2 and TRBJ1-2; 8 bases line up with TRBD1. The J segment lost 0 bases and the V segment lost 6 bases, leaving 6 bases of the junction unmatched. The length of the CDR3 is 15 residues. Germline V gives CDR1 SNHLY, CDR2 FYNNEI. The CDR3 coding sequence is TGTGCCAGCAGAACCGGGACAGGCACTAACTATGGCTACACCTTC. Protein product: CASRTGTGTNYGYTF.

With regard to this clonotype: An end of the junction differs from the germline gene, which may be a read error. V is TRBV29-1 and J is TRBJ1-2; no clear D gene. The germline V gene encodes CDR1 SQVTM and CDR2 ANQGSEA. The CDR3 spans 11 residues. The CDR3 DNA reads as TGCAGCGTTGAAAGTCGGCGTGGCCACACCTTC. Its protein is CSVESRRGHTF.